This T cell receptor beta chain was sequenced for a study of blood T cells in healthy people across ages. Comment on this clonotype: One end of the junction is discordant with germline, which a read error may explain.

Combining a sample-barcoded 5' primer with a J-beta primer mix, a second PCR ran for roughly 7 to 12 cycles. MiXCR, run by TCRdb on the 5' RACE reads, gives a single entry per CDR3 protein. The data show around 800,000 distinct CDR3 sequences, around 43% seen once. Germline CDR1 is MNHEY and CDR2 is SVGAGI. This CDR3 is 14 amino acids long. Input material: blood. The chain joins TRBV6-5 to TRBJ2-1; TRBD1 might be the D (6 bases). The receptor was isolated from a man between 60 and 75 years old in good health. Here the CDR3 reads CTSTKNQGFHEQFF. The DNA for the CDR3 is TGTACCAGCACCAAAAATCAGGGGTTCCATGAGCAGTTCTTC.